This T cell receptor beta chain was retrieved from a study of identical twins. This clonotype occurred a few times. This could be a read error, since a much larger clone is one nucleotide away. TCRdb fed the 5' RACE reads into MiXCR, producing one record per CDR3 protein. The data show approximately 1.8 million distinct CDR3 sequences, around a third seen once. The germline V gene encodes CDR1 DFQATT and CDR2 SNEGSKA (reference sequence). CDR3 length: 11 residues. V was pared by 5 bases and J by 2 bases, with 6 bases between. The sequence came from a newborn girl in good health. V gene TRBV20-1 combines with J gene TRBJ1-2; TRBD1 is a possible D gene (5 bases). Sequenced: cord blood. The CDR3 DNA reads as TGCAGTGCTGGGGACAACTATGGCTACACCTTC. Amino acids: CSAGDNYGYTF.